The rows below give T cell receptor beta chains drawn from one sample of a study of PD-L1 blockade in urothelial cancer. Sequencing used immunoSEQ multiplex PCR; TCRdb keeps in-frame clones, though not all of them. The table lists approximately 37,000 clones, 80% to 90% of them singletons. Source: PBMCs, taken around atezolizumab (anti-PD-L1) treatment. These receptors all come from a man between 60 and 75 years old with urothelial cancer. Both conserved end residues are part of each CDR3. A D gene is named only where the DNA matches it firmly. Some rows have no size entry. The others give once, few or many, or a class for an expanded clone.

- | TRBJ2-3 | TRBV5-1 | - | TGCGCCAGCAGCTCCGGGGGAGCTGGAGATACGCAGTATTTT | CASSSGGAGDTQYF
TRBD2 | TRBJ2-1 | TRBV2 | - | TGTGCCAGCAGTTTACTAGCGGGAGAGATAAATGAGCAGTTCTTC | CASSLLAGEINEQFF
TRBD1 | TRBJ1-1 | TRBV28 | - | TGTGCCAGCAGTGACAGGGTATGGGGCACTGAAGCTTTCTTT | CASSDRVWGTEAFF
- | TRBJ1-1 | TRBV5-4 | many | TGTGCCAGCAGCGAACCGGGGGGTGGAGCTTTCTTT | CASSEPGGGAFF
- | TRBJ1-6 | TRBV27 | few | TGTGCCAGCAGTTTGCTGGGGAGTGGACCTAATTCACCCCTCCACTTT | CASSLLGSGPNSPLHF
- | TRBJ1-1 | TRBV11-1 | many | TGTGCCAGCAGCCGAACAGGTGTCCAAGGGAACACTGAAGCTTTCTTT | CASSRTGVQGNTEAFF
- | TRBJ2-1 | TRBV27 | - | TGTGCCAGCAGTTTAAGGACTCCCTTAGGTTATGAGCAGTTCTTC | CASSLRTPLGYEQFF
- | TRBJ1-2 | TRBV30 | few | TGTGCCGTCCAACAGGGTTATGGCTACACCTTC | CAVQQGYGYTF
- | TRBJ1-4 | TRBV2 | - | TGTGCCAGCAGTGAAAGGGGCCGGTTTGATGAAAAACTGTTTTTT | CASSERGRFDEKLFF
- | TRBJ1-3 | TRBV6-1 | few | TGTGCCAGTTACCCCGGACAGTACTCTGGAAACACCATATATTTT | CASYPGQYSGNTIYF
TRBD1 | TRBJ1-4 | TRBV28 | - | TGTGCCAGCAGTTTCCCAGGGGGCTCTGAAAAACTGTTTTTT | CASSFPGGSEKLFF
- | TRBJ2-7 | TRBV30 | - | TGTGCCTGGAGTTCAGGGGCGTACGAGCAGTACTTC | CAWSSGAYEQYF
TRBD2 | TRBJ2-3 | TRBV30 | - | TGTGCCTGGAGCTCTAGCGGGAGTGGCACAGATACGCAGTATTTT | CAWSSSGSGTDTQYF
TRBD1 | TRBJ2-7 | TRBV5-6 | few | TGTGCCAGCAGCTTAGGAGTCGGGACAGCCATCCCTACCGAGCAGTACTTC | CASSLGVGTAIPTEQYF
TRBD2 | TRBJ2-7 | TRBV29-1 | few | TGCAGCGTTGTGGCGGGGGGTTACGACGAGCAGTACTTC | CSVVAGGYDEQYF
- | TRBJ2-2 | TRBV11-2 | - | TGTGCCAGCAGCTTAGGAGAACGATACACCGGGGAGCTGTTTTTT | CASSLGERYTGELFF
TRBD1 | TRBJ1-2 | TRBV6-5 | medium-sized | TGTGCCAGCAGTTGGGACAGGAGGGTAGATGGCTACACCTTC | CASSWDRRVDGYTF
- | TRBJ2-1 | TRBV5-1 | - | TGCGCCAGCAGCTTGTTGCGGGGTTTGAATGAGCAGTTCTTC | CASSLLRGLNEQFF
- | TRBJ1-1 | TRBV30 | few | TGTGCCTGGACTACCGGTGGTGGCAGGGAAGCTTTCTTT | CAWTTGGGREAFF
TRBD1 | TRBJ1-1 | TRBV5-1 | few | TGCGCCAGCAGCCTGGACAGGGTGAACACTGAAGCTTTCTTT | CASSLDRVNTEAFF
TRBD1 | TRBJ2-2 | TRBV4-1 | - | TGCGCCAGCAGACAAGGGGGACAGGGTATCGGGGAGCTGTTTTTT | CASRQGGQGIGELFF
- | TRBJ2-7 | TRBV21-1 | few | TGTGCCAGCAGCAAAGGGAAGGGGGAGATAGCCTACGAGCAGTACTTC | CASSKGKGEIAYEQYF
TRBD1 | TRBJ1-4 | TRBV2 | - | TGTGCCAGCAGGGCGACAGGGCCTAATGAAAAACTGTTTTTT | CASRATGPNEKLFF
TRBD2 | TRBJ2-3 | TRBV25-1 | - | TGTGCCAGCACTGGACTAGGATCAGTAGATACGCAGTATTTT | CASTGLGSVDTQYF
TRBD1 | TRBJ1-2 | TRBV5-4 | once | TGTGCCAGCAGCTCGACCCCCGGGACAGGGGGCTATGGCTACACCTTC | CASSSTPGTGGYGYTF
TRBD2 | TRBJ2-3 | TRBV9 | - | TGTGCCAGCAGCAAGACCCCCACGGGAGGGGATACGCAGTATTTT | CASSKTPTGGDTQYF
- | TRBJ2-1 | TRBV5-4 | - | TGTGCCAGCAGCTTGGTAAGGGGAACCTACAATGAGCAGTTCTTC | CASSLVRGTYNEQFF
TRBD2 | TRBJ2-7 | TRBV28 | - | TGTGCCAGCAGGGGGGGGGTGACCTCCTACGAGCAGTACTTC | CASRGGVTSYEQYF
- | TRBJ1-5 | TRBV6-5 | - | TGTGCCAGTTCGACCCCAGGGGCAGGGCAGCCCCAGCATTTT | CASSTPGAGQPQHF
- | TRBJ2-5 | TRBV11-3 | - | TGTGCCAGCATCCCTTCCTGGAACAGGTTTTACCAAGAGACCCAGTACTTC | CASIPSWNRFYQETQYF
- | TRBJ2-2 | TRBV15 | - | TGTGCCACCAGCAGAGATGCCAGGGTAAACACCGGGGAGCTGTTTTTT | CATSRDARVNTGELFF